These 18 T cell receptor beta chains originate from one sample sequenced in a study of blood T cells in healthy people across ages. Alongside a J-beta primer mix, a sample-barcoded 5' primer served in a second PCR lasting about 7 to 11 cycles. TCRdb reprocessed the 5' RACE reads via MiXCR and lists one record per CDR3 protein. The sample lists approximately 800,000 distinct CDR3 sequences, roughly 40% seen once, with 10% to 15% in the top ten. Input material: blood. Source of these receptors: a man younger than 35 in good health.

The V gene is TRBV9, the J gene TRBJ2-2; 7 positions match TRBD2. The CDR3 is 15 amino acids. The trim removed 3 bases at V and 4 bases at J, leaving 6 bases unmatched. Germline V gene data show CDR1 as SGDLS and CDR2 as YYNGEE. CDR3 bases: TGTGCCAGCAGCGCCGAGGGACTAACCACCGGGGAGCTGTTTTTT. Translating it yields CASSAEGLTTGELFF.

The chain carries TRBV7-2 and TRBJ2-2, with unresolved D. CDR3 length: 13 amino acids. Trimming stripped 0 bases from V and 3 bases from J, with 2 bases between. Germline lookup yields CDR1 SGHTA and CDR2 FQGNSA. The DNA for the CDR3 is TGTGCCAGCAGCTTAGCAGACACCGGGGAGCTGTTTTTT. This codes for CASSLADTGELFF.

Only a few counts were recorded for this clonotype. V and J are TRBV28 and TRBJ2-1, with D possibly being TRBD2 (5 bases). V shed 6 bases and J shed 0 bases, with 9 bases lying between them. Per the germline V gene, CDR1 is MDHEN and CDR2 is SYDVKM. There are 14 residues in the CDR3. CDR3 sequence: CASSGRGSYNEQFF. The DNA of the CDR3 is TGTGCCAGCAGCGGCCGGGGCTCCTACAATGAGCAGTTCTTC.

The gene calls are TRBV27 and TRBJ2-3; the match to TRBD2 covers 9 bases. CDR1 is MNHEY and CDR2 is SMNVEV in the germline V gene (reference sequence). V gave up 5 bases and J gave up 0 bases; unmatched junction bases: 15. The CDR3 totals 19 residues. DNA for the CDR3: TGTGCCAGCAGTCCTAAGGGCGCGGGAGGGTTACTTAGCACAGATACGCAGTATTTT. Amino acid sequence: CASSPKGAGGLLSTDTQYF.

This clonotype was counted a few times. The chain combines TRBV6-2 or TRBV6-3 with TRBJ2-7, with unresolved D. Germline CDR1 reads MNHEY; CDR2 reads SVGEGT. V shed 2 bases and J shed 0 bases, with 11 bases lying between them. CDR3 length: 15 residues. The CDR3 reads CASSYGQTSSYEQYF. CDR3 bases: TGTGCCAGCAGTTACGGGCAGACGAGCTCCTACGAGCAGTACTTC.

This clonotype was detected many times. The V call is TRBV9, the J call TRBJ2-1; the match to TRBD2 covers 9 bases. Germline CDR1 is SGDLS and CDR2 is YYNGEE. The junction had 5 bases not matched to a gene; V was cut back by 2 bases and J by 5 bases. The CDR3 is 15 residues long. The CDR3 DNA reads as TGTGCCAGCAGCGTGCGGGGGGGCCCGGACAATGAGCAGTTCTTC. Protein product: CASSVRGGPDNEQFF.

The chain employs TRBV24-1 and TRBJ2-1; perhaps TRBD2 as D (5 bases). The CDR3 covers 16 residues. The germline gives CDR1 KGHDR, CDR2 SFDVKD. Trimming left V 3 bases short and J 0 bases short, with 11 bases between. The CDR3 sequence: CATSDTRPSSYNEQFF. The CDR3 DNA reads as TGTGCCACCAGTGATACTAGGCCGAGCTCCTACAATGAGCAGTTCTTC.

In its sample, this clonotype was seen once. The chain is built from TRBV6-1 and TRBJ1-2, with D possibly TRBD1 on 6 matching bases. Per the germline V gene, CDR1 is MNHNS and CDR2 is SASEGT. The CDR3 contains 18 residues. The V gene lost 8 bases and the J gene lost 10 bases, with 35 bases spanning the gap. The CDR3 protein is CASLGLSGPQGLESDYTF. DNA of the CDR3: TGTGCCAGCTTGGGTCTATCTGGGCCACAGGGCCTTGAATCCGACTACACCTTC.

This rearrangement joins TRBV27 to TRBJ2-1; D gene unclear. CDR1 and CDR2 from the germline V gene are MNHEY and SMNVEV (reference sequence). Trimming removed 0 bases at V and 6 bases at J, with 12 bases between. This CDR3 has 15 amino acids. Here the CDR3 reads CASSLSSRLVNEQFF. CDR3 DNA: TGTGCCAGCAGTTTATCCTCCCGGCTCGTCAATGAGCAGTTCTTC.

There are a few counts of this clonotype. The CDR3 region is CSVELGDRDEQYF. In nucleotides, the CDR3 is TGCAGCGTTGAATTGGGTGACCGGGACGAGCAGTACTTC. The chain combines TRBV29-1 with TRBJ2-7; D call uncertain. With 2 bases removed from V and 5 bases from J, the gap between germline ends came to 13 bases. The CDR3 loop spans 13 amino acids. Looked up from germline, CDR1 is SQVTM and CDR2 is ANQGSEA.

This clonotype was found a few times. The chain uses TRBV30 and TRBJ1-2, with TRBD1 as a possible D gene (5 bases). This CDR3 is built from 13 residues. V gave up 5 bases and J gave up 8 bases, with 18 bases separating them. Germline CDR1 is GTSNPN and CDR2 is SVGIG (reference sequence). The CDR3 spells CAWSGTRAGGYTF. CDR3 nucleotide sequence: TGTGCCTGGTCCGGGACCCGGGCTGGGGGCTACACCTTC.

The chain joins TRBV20-1 to TRBJ1-1, with D possibly TRBD1 on 5 matching bases. V lost 7 bases, J lost 4 bases, and 13 bases lay in between. Looked up from germline, CDR1 is DFQATT and CDR2 is SNEGSKA (reference sequence). CDR3 length equals 12 residues. CDR3 loop: CSVRGRGTEAFF. As DNA, the CDR3 is TGCAGTGTTAGGGGTCGGGGCACTGAAGCTTTCTTT.

This clonotype appeared a few times. The rearrangement links TRBV5-1 to TRBJ1-1; no clear D gene. The CDR3 sequence is 16 residues long. V dropped 0 bases and J dropped 0 bases, with 12 bases sitting between them. CDR1 and CDR2 from the germline V gene are SGHRS and YFSETQ. The CDR3 spells CASSLDPSRMNTEAFF. The CDR3 DNA is TGCGCCAGCAGCTTGGACCCATCGAGGATGAACACTGAAGCTTTCTTT.

This clonotype has only a few counts. This chain uses TRBV20-1 with TRBJ1-2; the D gene is possibly TRBD1 (5 bases). V lost 5 bases and J 8 bases, leaving 12 bases between the germline ends. Germline V gene data show CDR1 as DFQATT and CDR2 as SNEGSKA (reference sequence). The CDR3 covers 11 residues. The CDR3 DNA follows: TGCAGTGCTGGGGCCAGCGAGGGCTACACCTTC. The encoded protein is CSAGASEGYTF.

The chain couples TRBV9 to TRBJ2-5, with 12 bases fitting TRBD2. This CDR3 contains 15 residues. J gave up 5 bases and V 4 bases, and 6 bases lay outside the gene matches. The germline gives CDR1 SGDLS, CDR2 YYNGEE. In DNA form, the CDR3 reads TGTGCCAGCAGCTACCGGACTAGCGGGGCGGAGACCCAGTACTTC. As protein: CASSYRTSGAETQYF.

V is TRBV6-6 and J is TRBJ1-2, with TRBD1 as a possible D gene (5 bases). CDR1 and CDR2 (germline): MNHNY, SVGAGI (reference sequence). This CDR3 is 17 amino acids long. Trimming removed 0 bases from V and 5 bases from J, with 19 bases in between. The CDR3, as DNA: TGTGCCAGCAGTTACTCGAAGGATCGGGGACCGGAGTATGGCTACACCTTC. Amino acid sequence: CASSYSKDRGPEYGYTF.

The V and J genes are TRBV7-9 and TRBJ2-5; tentatively, D is TRBD1 or TRBD2 (5 bases each). This CDR3 spans 15 amino acids. Germline V gives CDR1 SEHNR, CDR2 FQNEAQ (reference sequence). Trimming shortened V by 3 bases and J by 4 bases, and 15 bases separated the two germline ends. The CDR3 spells CASSFVGTKGETQYF. CDR3 coding DNA: TGTGCCAGCAGCTTCGTCGGGACCAAGGGAGAGACCCAGTACTTC.

The genes are TRBV7-3 and TRBJ1-4, with D possibly matching TRBD1 (5 bases). V lost 2 bases to trimming and J lost 8 bases, with 15 bases between them. The CDR3 length is 15 residues. Per the germline V gene, CDR1 is SGHTA and CDR2 is FQGTGA. The CDR3 here is CASSLQGLIGEKLFF. The CDR3 nucleotides are TGTGCCAGCAGCTTACAGGGATTGATTGGGGAAAAACTGTTTTTT.